The text below deals with one TCR beta chain. Its antigen is unknown. Per germline, CDR1 MNHEY and CDR2 SMNVEV (reference sequence). The CDR3 is made up of 14 amino acids. With V trimmed by 3 bases and J by 4 bases, 5 bases remained unmatched. This entry comes from a study of CD8+ T cells in alopecia areata. Study observations and caveats: For lesional scalp, especially alopecia totalis/universalis, clonality was higher than in normal scalp. Scalp samples also contribute reads from the resident alphabeta T cells found in normal skin.

Extraction and reverse transcription of RNA yielded cDNA as the sequencing template. Assay used: immunoSEQ multiplex PCR; TCRdb lists only in-frame clones, some missing. The sample shows approximately 150,000 clones, 55% of them seen only once. PBMCs, the starting material, were the source of sorted CD4+ and CD8+ T cells. This TCR derives from a human donor in good health. The chain recombines TRBV27 with TRBJ1-1; 7 nucleotides line up with TRBD1. The sample was CD4+ T cells sorted from blood. CDR3: CASSFRQGATEAFF. In DNA form, the CDR3 reads TGTGCCAGCAGTTTTCGACAGGGAGCCACTGAAGCTTTCTTT.